This entry features one T cell receptor beta chain sequence. What it recognizes is unknown. The CDR3 is 13 residues long. Germline-derived CDR1 and CDR2 are LNHDA and SQIVND (reference sequence). Trimming cost V 7 bases and J 3 bases, with 10 bases left between them. These data originate in a study of cytomegalovirus exposure and HLA in healthy donors. About the study: Most genotyped donors, over 70% of more than 300, had Caucasian-associated genetic ancestry.

Primers included in the PCR were 60 Vbeta and 13 Jbeta primers. Profiled with immunoSEQ multiplex PCR; TCRdb holds only in-frame clones, not every one. Among around 150,000 clones listed, about 80% were seen once. Study conclusions and caveats: Roughly uniform sequencing depth across donors was assumed, possibly incorrectly. TRBV6-2, TRBV6-3 and other indistinguishable V segments were excluded. A later analysis by the authors found several of the most significant clusters apparently linked to common viral pathogens.

The chain joins TRBV19 to TRBJ2-1; D is unresolved. Material: PBMCs. This sequence was found in a man aged 40-50 years in good health and CMV-seronegative. The CDR3 reads CASMPPGYNEQFF. In DNA, the CDR3 is TGTGCCAGTATGCCACCCGGCTACAATGAGCAGTTCTTC.